This record concerns one T cell receptor (beta chain) sequence. The target antigen is unknown. The record originates from a study of cytomegalovirus exposure and HLA in healthy donors. Study summary: A prior study identified just under 120 million unique TCR beta sequences from around 180 million T cells. Study conclusions and caveats: The study flagged approximately 180 TCR beta chains as cytomegalovirus-associated. Sequencing probably produced one cluster of sequence variants that were highly shared. Later analysis associated a missense DCLRE1C variant with TCR beta V- and J-gene trimming.

Per germline, CDR1 SGHTA and CDR2 FQGNSA. Trimming left V 5 bases short and J 4 bases short, with 9 bases between. The CDR3 runs 13 residues. The PCR employed 60 Vbeta primers together with 13 Jbeta primers. The protocol was immunoSEQ multiplex PCR, while the TCRdb copy is restricted to in-frame clones and leaves out a portion. The sample lists fewer than 250,000 clones, 65% to 80% seen once, with about 5% in the top ten. The sequence was collected from a man aged 30-40 years in good health and CMV-seropositive. Sequenced input: PBMCs. The chain recombines TRBV7-2 with TRBJ2-1; D perhaps matches TRBD1 (6 bases). The CDR3 protein is CASSADRYNEQFF. Here the CDR3 DNA reads TGTGCCAGCAGCGCGGACAGATACAATGAGCAGTTCTTC.